This is a list of T cell receptor beta chains from one sample in a study of T-cell memory formation after mild COVID-19. TCRdb passed the 5' RACE reads through MiXCR, listing each CDR3 protein once. The repertoire has under 400,000 distinct CDR3 sequences, approximately 29% of them found once; the top ten carry roughly 14%. Sequences were obtained from PBMCs or a T cell subset sorted from them (not recorded which). Receptors were obtained from an adult woman who had mild COVID-19 (a few samples of this study predate the infection). Cell type and time point are not known. Each CDR3 is given with its conserved first and last residue. Fields, in order: J gene, clone size, D gene, V gene, CDR3 DNA, CDR3 protein. The D gene is left open where the match is weak. Clone size is given for some rows only: seen once, a few or many times, or a class if the clone is expanded.

>TRBJ2-3|-|-|TRBV12-3/TRBV12-4
TGTGCCAGCAGTTTAAGTGTGGCTACGCAGTATTTT
CASSLSVATQYF
>TRBJ2-2|-|TRBD1|TRBV4-3
TGCGCCAGCAGCCCCAGGGGGTCGGACACCGGGGAGCTGTTTTTT
CASSPRGSDTGELFF
>TRBJ2-5|-|TRBD2|TRBV7-2
TGTGCCAGCAGCTTAGACGGACTAGTGGAGACCCAGTACTTC
CASSLDGLVETQYF
>TRBJ2-7|-|TRBD2|TRBV5-4
TGTGCCAGCAGCTTCGCTAGCGGTTACGAGCAGTACTTC
CASSFASGYEQYF
>TRBJ1-4|few|-|TRBV5-1
TGCGCCAGCACCTCCCAAGGGGCGGATGAAAAACTGTTTTTT
CASTSQGADEKLFF
>TRBJ2-7|few|TRBD1|TRBV11-3
TGTGCCAGCACCCAGGGGGACTCCTACGAGCAGTACTTC
CASTQGDSYEQYF
>TRBJ2-7|-|-|TRBV9
TGTGCCAGCAGCCCCTCAGCCTTCCTAGGCTACGAGCAGTACTTC
CASSPSAFLGYEQYF
>TRBJ1-5|-|-|TRBV5-1
TGCGCCAGCAGCCTCGGTCCGGGCCTAGGGGCGGGGAGCAATCAGCCCCAGCATTTT
CASSLGPGLGAGSNQPQHF
>TRBJ2-7|-|TRBD1|TRBV14
TGTGCCAGCAGCCGGGGACAGGGGGCCCACGAGCAGTACTTC
CASSRGQGAHEQYF
>TRBJ2-7|-|TRBD1|TRBV20-1
TGCAGTGCTAAAGGACAGGGATACGAGCAGTACTTC
CSAKGQGYEQYF
>TRBJ2-3|few|TRBD1|TRBV29-1
TGCAGCGTAAAACTGGGGACAGTGGCAGATACGCAGTATTTT
CSVKLGTVADTQYF
>TRBJ2-5|few|TRBD2|TRBV7-8
TGTGCCAGCAGTCCAGAGGCTAGCGGGGGGACCTTGTACCAAGAGACCCAGTACTTC
CASSPEASGGTLYQETQYF
>TRBJ2-1|few|TRBD2|TRBV29-1
TGCAGCGTTGTTCGGGCAACTAGCGGGGGATATGCTGAGCAGTTCTTC
CSVVRATSGGYAEQFF
>TRBJ2-2|-|-|TRBV14
TGTGCCAGCAGCCAAGATGATTGGACACAACTAACGAACACCGGGGAGCTGTTTTTT
CASSQDDWTQLTNTGELFF
>TRBJ2-1|many|TRBD2|TRBV7-9
TGTGCCAGCAGCCAGCGGGAGTATACCTACAATGAGCAGTTCTTC
CASSQREYTYNEQFF
>TRBJ2-1|-|-|TRBV7-6
TGTGCCAGCACCTTAACGGGTGGGGGGAATGAGCAGTTCTTC
CASTLTGGGNEQFF
>TRBJ2-7|few|TRBD1|TRBV5-5
TGTGCCAGCAGCTTGTTCGTCTGGGACAGGGACTCCTACGAGCAGTACTTC
CASSLFVWDRDSYEQYF
>TRBJ1-1|-|TRBD1|TRBV11-2
TGTGCCAGCAGCGTAGGGACAGGGGTTACTGAAGCTTTCTTT
CASSVGTGVTEAFF
>TRBJ2-1|-|TRBD2|TRBV5-1
TGCGCCAGCAGCCCACGCGCTAGCGGGAAACACAATGAGCAGTTCTTC
CASSPRASGKHNEQFF
>TRBJ2-2|-|-|TRBV5-1
TGCGCCAGCAGAATTAAAGACACCGGGGAGCTGTTTTTT
CASRIKDTGELFF
>TRBJ2-5|-|TRBD1|TRBV25-1
TGTGCCAGCAGTGATCCAGGGGGCTCGGAGACCCAGTACTTC
CASSDPGGSETQYF
>TRBJ2-5|-|TRBD1|TRBV3-1
TGTGCCAGCAGCCGTCCGCCTGGGACAGGGGTTTGGGAGACCCAGTACTTC
CASSRPPGTGVWETQYF
>TRBJ2-5|-|-|TRBV3-1
TGTGCCAGCAGCCAAGACCCGGGCCCCCGGGAGACCCAGTACTTC
CASSQDPGPRETQYF
>TRBJ2-5|-|TRBD1|TRBV12-3/TRBV12-4
TGTGCCAGCAGTTTAGCGTGGGACAGGGGTTTCGAGACCCAGTACTTC
CASSLAWDRGFETQYF
>TRBJ2-7|few|TRBD1|TRBV30
TGTGCCTGGGACAGGGTCCCTACGGAGCAGTACTTC
CAWDRVPTEQYF